The TCR beta chain under discussion was sequenced for a study of blood T cell repertoires in COVID-19. Overall study context: T cells, B-cell-depleted T cells, or PBMCs provided the cDNA or gDNA that served as material.

The CDR3 is 13 amino acids. The J segment lost 10 bases and the V segment lost 1 base, leaving 2 bases of the junction unmatched. Germline V gives CDR1 SGHTA, CDR2 FQGNSA. As originally analysed: Quantification of nucleated cells was approximated via reference gene primer amplification. Sequencing was performed with immunoSEQ multiplex PCR; in TCRdb, only in-frame clones are kept and a portion is missing. V, J and clone size reflect that table, while D and trimming were determined from the DNA. In the table there are hundreds of thousands of clones, around four fifths of which are singletons. This clone showed up just a few times.

The sequence was collected from an elderly woman with active or convalescent COVID-19. Specimen: peripheral blood. This sequence joins TRBV7-2 and TRBJ1-1; 11 positions agree with TRBD1. CDR3: CASSLEGQGVAFF. In DNA, the CDR3 is TGTGCCAGCAGCTTAGAGGGACAGGGGGTAGCTTTCTTT.